This entry lists 10 T cell receptor beta chains sequenced from one sample in a study of T-cell reconstitution after alpha-beta-depleted transplantation in children. Preparation of the TCRbeta library involved a method that used unique molecular identifiers. TCRdb called the PCR reads again in MiXCR, with one record for every CDR3 protein. The profile shows a few hundred thousand distinct CDR3 sequences, 25% to 30% of them singletons. The sequenced sample was PBMCs, obtained before TCRalphabeta/CD19-depleted stem cell transplant. The receptors originated from a boy under two years old with Wiskott-Aldrich syndrome, due to receive a stem cell transplant.

This clonotype was counted only a few times. The V gene is TRBV5-1, the J gene TRBJ1-1, with unresolved D. Trimming cost V 3 bases and J 0 bases, with 18 bases left between them. CDR3 length equals 17 residues. Germline assignment: CDR1 SGHRS and CDR2 YFSETQ. The CDR3 DNA sequence: TGCGCCAGCAGCTCCGGAGTGGGCTCCGGGGTGAACACTGAAGCTTTCTTT. Translating it yields CASSSGVGSGVNTEAFF. The full variable domain, in which reference TRBV5-1 and TRBJ1-1 provide the parts outside the CDR3, is KAGVTQTPRYLIKTRGQQVTLSCSPISGHRSVSWYQQTPGQGLQFLFEYFSETQRNKGNFPGRFSGRQFSNSRSEMNVSTLELGDSALYLCASSSGVGSGVNTEAFFGQGTRLTVV.

This clonotype was counted a few times. The rearrangement links TRBV29-1 to TRBJ2-3; D not resolved. Trimming removed 6 bases from V and 3 bases from J, with 10 bases in between. The CDR3 length is 12 residues. The germline gives CDR1 SQVTM, CDR2 ANQGSEA. The CDR3: CSVGGPTDTQYF. CDR3 nucleotide sequence: TGCAGCGTGGGCGGTCCTACAGATACGCAGTATTTT.

The chain joins TRBV5-1 to TRBJ2-3; the D is unclear. In germline, CDR1 is SGHRS, CDR2 YFSETQ. The CDR3 spans 13 residues. The V end was cut by 2 bases, the J end by 4 bases, with 8 bases between. The CDR3 sequence: CASSLQLADTQYF. CDR3 coding DNA: TGCGCCAGCAGCTTACAATTGGCAGATACGCAGTATTTT.

V usage is TRBV12-3 or TRBV12-4 and J usage is TRBJ2-1, with 8 bases that match TRBD1. The CDR3 contains 15 residues. Trimming removed 4 bases from V and 2 bases from J; junction bases left unmatched: 4. CDR3 sequence (DNA): TGTGCCAGCAGTTGGGGACAGGTTACCTACAATGAGCAGTTCTTC. Its translation: CASSWGQVTYNEQFF.

The V call is TRBV7-9, the J call TRBJ2-1; TRBD2 agrees at 8 bases. V trimming: 8 bases; J trimming: 2 bases; junction bases outside the gene matches: 5. The length of the CDR3 is 14 residues. Germline V lookup: CDR1 SEHNR, CDR2 FQNEAQ (reference sequence). CDR3 loop: CASYSGGPYNEQFF. The CDR3 bases are TGTGCCAGCTACAGCGGGGGTCCCTACAATGAGCAGTTCTTC.

The J gene is TRBJ2-7, the V gene TRBV7-9; D gene ambiguous. The germline V gene encodes CDR1 SEHNR and CDR2 FQNEAQ (reference sequence). This CDR3 has 14 residues. V lost 1 base and J 6 bases, leaving 13 bases between the germline ends. CDR3 coding DNA: TGTGCCAGCAGCTTAGGGGGAATTAGCTCCGAGCAGTACTTC. Translated: CASSLGGISSEQYF.

The gene calls are TRBV2 and TRBJ2-6; D unresolved. Trimming cost V 5 bases and J 5 bases, with 7 bases left between them. This CDR3 has 13 amino acids. Germline CDR1 SNHLY, CDR2 FYNNEI. CDR3 loop: CASSTTWANVLTF. Here the CDR3 DNA reads TGTGCCAGCAGTACCACCTGGGCCAACGTCCTGACTTTC.

This clonotype appeared a few times. The chain links TRBV25-1 to TRBJ2-1; D remains unclear. The CDR3 loop spans 11 amino acids. V was pared by 4 bases and J by 7 bases, with 5 bases between. Per the germline V gene, CDR1 is MGHDK and CDR2 is SYGVNS. CDR3 region: CASSGKNEQFF. CDR3 nucleotides: TGTGCCAGCAGTGGTAAGAATGAGCAGTTCTTC.

This clonotype came up a few times. The chain employs TRBV5-5 and TRBJ2-3; maybe TRBD2 (6 bases). The CDR3 extends over 16 amino acids. Trimming pared 4 bases from V and 6 bases from J, leaving 21 bases between. Germline V gene data show CDR1 as SGHKS and CDR2 as YYEKEE (reference sequence). The CDR3, as DNA: TGTGCCAGCAGCCCATTCCGGGAGTTCTTAGGGGATACGCAGTATTTT. It translates to CASSPFREFLGDTQYF.

The J gene is TRBJ1-2, the V gene TRBV5-5; 7 bases fit TRBD1. The CDR3 is 16 amino acids. The germline gives CDR1 SGHKS, CDR2 YYEKEE (reference sequence). The J segment lost 2 bases and the V segment lost 4 bases, leaving 11 bases of the junction unmatched. In DNA, the CDR3 is TGTGCCAGCAGCCTCGACAGGGTTCGAGGAAACTATGGCTACACCTTC. This gives the protein CASSLDRVRGNYGYTF.